A few counts support the clone carrying this T cell receptor (beta chain). The antigen remains unidentified. Isolated RNA was reverse transcribed in full, so expressed TCRB transcripts were sequenced. TCRdb's table, derived via immunoSEQ multiplex PCR, lists solely in-frame clones and lacks some. The repertoire holds some 900,000 clones, with 15% to 20% as singletons. After removal of 2 bases from V and 4 bases from J, the junction contained 2 bases not matched to a gene. CDR3 length: 14 residues. Germline lookup yields CDR1 MNHNY and CDR2 SVGAGI (reference sequence). This sample stems from a study of beta chain features in type 1 diabetes. Study results and limitations: cDNA-based reads could over-represent cells with high TCR expression.

The sequence was obtained from a woman aged 18 to 35 in good health. The sample consisted of naive CD4+ T cells from blood. The chain uses TRBV6-6 and TRBJ1-5, with TRBD1 matching over 7 bases. CDR3 in DNA: TGTGCCAGCAGTTACCCGACAGGGAATCAGCCCCAGCATTTT. Its translation: CASSYPTGNQPQHF.